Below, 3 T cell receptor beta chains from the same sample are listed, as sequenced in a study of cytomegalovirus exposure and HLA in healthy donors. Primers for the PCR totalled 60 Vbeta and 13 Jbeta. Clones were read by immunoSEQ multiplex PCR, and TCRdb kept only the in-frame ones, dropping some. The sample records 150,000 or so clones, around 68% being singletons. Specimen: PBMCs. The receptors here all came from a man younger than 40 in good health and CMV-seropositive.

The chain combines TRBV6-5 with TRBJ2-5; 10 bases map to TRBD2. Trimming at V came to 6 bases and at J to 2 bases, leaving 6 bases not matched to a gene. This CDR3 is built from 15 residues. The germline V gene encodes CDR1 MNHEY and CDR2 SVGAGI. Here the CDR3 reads CASSRGLADQETQYF. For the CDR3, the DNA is TGTGCCAGCAGCCGAGGACTAGCGGATCAAGAGACCCAGTACTTC.

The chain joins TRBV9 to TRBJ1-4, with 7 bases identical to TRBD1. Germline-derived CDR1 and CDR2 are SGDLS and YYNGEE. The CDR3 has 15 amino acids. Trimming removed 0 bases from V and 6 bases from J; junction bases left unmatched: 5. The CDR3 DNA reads TGTGCCAGCAGCGTAGATGGGCAGGGGGATGAAAAACTGTTTTTT. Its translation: CASSVDGQGDEKLFF. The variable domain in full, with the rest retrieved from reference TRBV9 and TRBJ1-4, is DSGVTQTPKHLITATGQRVTLRCSPRSGDLSVYWYQQSLDQGLQFLIQYYNGEERAKGNILERFSAQQFPDLHSELNLSSLELGDSALYFCASSVDGQGDEKLFFGSGTQLSVL.

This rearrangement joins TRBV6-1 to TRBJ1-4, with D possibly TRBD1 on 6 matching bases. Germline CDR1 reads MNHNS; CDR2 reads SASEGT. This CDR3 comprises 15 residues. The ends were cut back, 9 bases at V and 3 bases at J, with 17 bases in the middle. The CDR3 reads CASGELDSSNEKLFF. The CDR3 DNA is TGTGCCAGTGGAGAACTGGACAGTTCTAATGAAAAACTGTTTTTT.